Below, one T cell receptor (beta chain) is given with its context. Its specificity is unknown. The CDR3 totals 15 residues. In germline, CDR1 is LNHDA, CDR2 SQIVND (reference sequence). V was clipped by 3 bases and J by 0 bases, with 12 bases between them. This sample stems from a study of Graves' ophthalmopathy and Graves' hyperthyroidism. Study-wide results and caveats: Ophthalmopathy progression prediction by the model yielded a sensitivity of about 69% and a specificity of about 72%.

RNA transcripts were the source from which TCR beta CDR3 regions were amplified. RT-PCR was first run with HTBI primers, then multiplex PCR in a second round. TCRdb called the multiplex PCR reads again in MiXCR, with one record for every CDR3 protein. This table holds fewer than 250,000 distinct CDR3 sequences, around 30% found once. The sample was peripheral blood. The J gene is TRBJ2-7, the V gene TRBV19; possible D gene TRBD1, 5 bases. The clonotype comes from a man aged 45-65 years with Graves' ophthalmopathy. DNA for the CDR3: TGTGCCAGTAGTATTCGCCAGGGCCCCTCCTACGAGCAGTACTTC. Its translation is CASSIRQGPSYEQYF.